The 19 T cell receptor beta chains listed next were all sequenced from one sample in a study of cytomegalovirus exposure and HLA in healthy donors. Researchers ran the PCR with 60 Vbeta and 13 Jbeta primers. The data were produced by immunoSEQ multiplex PCR, yet TCRdb's version contains in-frame clones alone and is incomplete. This table holds 200,000 or so clones, around 75% found once. The sequenced material came from PBMCs. The source of these receptors is a woman between 25 and 40 years old in good health and CMV-seropositive.

The rearrangement uses TRBV5-5 and TRBJ1-1; 7 bases agree with TRBD1. Trimming at V came to 4 bases and at J to 1 base, leaving 1 base not matched to a gene. This CDR3 comprises 13 residues. Germline V gives CDR1 SGHKS, CDR2 YYEKEE (reference sequence). The CDR3 protein is CASSRQGNTEAFF. Written as DNA, the CDR3 is TGTGCCAGCAGCCGACAGGGGAACACTGAAGCTTTCTTT.

The rearrangement joins TRBV29-1 to TRBJ2-7, with no clear D. V was shortened by 7 bases and J by 0 bases, with 10 bases between the two germline ends. CDR1 is SQVTM, CDR2 ANQGSEA, per germline. The CDR3 is 12 amino acids. In nucleotides, the CDR3 is TGCAGCGGCGGCAAAAACTCCTACGAGCAGTACTTC. Its protein is CSGGKNSYEQYF.

As DNA, the CDR3 is TGCGCCAGCAGCTTGGATCCGTCCAAGCGCGAGACCCAGTACTTC. Its protein is CASSLDPSKRETQYF. The V and J genes are TRBV5-1 and TRBJ2-5; D ambiguous. V shed 0 bases and J shed 5 bases, with 14 bases lying between them. Germline V gene sequence: CDR1 SGHRS, CDR2 YFSETQ. The CDR3 has 15 amino acids.

The chain has TRBV11-3 and TRBJ2-3; a possible D gene is TRBD2 (5 bases). The germline CDR1 and CDR2 sequences are SGHNT and YENEEA. Trimming stripped 5 bases from V and 0 bases from J, with 12 bases between. CDR3 length equals 15 residues. CDR3 residues: CASSESGRSTDTQYF. The CDR3 DNA reads as TGTGCCAGCAGCGAATCTGGGAGAAGCACAGATACGCAGTATTTT.

This chain links TRBV6-5 with TRBJ2-1, with 8 bases fitting TRBD2. Per the germline V gene, CDR1 is MNHEY and CDR2 is SVGAGI. This CDR3 is built from 14 residues. The V gene end was trimmed by 6 bases and the J gene end by 8 bases; junction bases not matched to a gene: 9. The CDR3 DNA follows: TGTGCCAGCAGACTCGGGACTAGACGGCATGAGCAGTTCTTC. Its translation is CASRLGTRRHEQFF.

This rearrangement joins TRBV27 to TRBJ1-1, with D unclear. Trimming left V 0 bases short and J 0 bases short, with 5 bases between. This CDR3 has 14 amino acids. Germline-derived CDR1 and CDR2 are MNHEY and SMNVEV (reference sequence). The CDR3 here is CASSLSSVNTEAFF. CDR3 DNA sequence: TGTGCCAGCAGTTTATCGTCCGTGAACACTGAAGCTTTCTTT.

V and J are TRBV18 and TRBJ2-5; D gene ambiguous. This CDR3 is 13 amino acids long. The germline V gene encodes CDR1 KGHSH and CDR2 LQKENI. Trimming stripped 6 bases from V and 7 bases from J, with 15 bases between. This CDR3 reads CASSRDHSRTQYF. The CDR3, as DNA: TGTGCCAGCTCGCGAGATCACTCCCGGACCCAGTACTTC.

The genes are TRBV4-1 and TRBJ2-1, with TRBD2 as a possible D gene (6 bases). This CDR3 spans 14 amino acids. Germline V CDR1 and CDR2: MGHRA, YSYEKL. Trimming took off 2 bases at V and 7 bases at J, with 12 bases between the two ends. The CDR3, as DNA: TGCGCCAGCAGCCAACCGGGACTGGGGAATGAGCAGTTCTTC. It is translated as CASSQPGLGNEQFF.

This chain uses TRBV5-1 with TRBJ2-2; TRBD1 might be the D (7 bases). The CDR3 has 14 residues. Germline assignment: CDR1 SGHRS and CDR2 YFSETQ. The germline V and J ends were trimmed by 4 bases and 7 bases, with 14 bases remaining between them. CDR3 sequence reads: CASSEEGQIGELFF. CDR3 in DNA: TGCGCCAGCAGCGAGGAGGGACAGATCGGGGAGCTGTTTTTT. The complete variable domain, with remaining parts taken from reference TRBV5-1 and TRBJ2-2, reads KAGVTQTPRYLIKTRGQQVTLSCSPISGHRSVSWYQQTPGQGLQFLFEYFSETQRNKGNFPGRFSGRQFSNSRSEMNVSTLELGDSALYLCASSEEGQIGELFFGEGSRLTVL.

The V gene is TRBV4-3, the J gene TRBJ1-2, with 9 bases matching TRBD1. Per the germline V gene, CDR1 is LGHNA and CDR2 is YSLEER. This CDR3 is 14 amino acids long. Losses at the gene ends were 2 bases for V and 10 bases for J; bases not matched to a gene: 8. The CDR3 spells CASSQTRGQGHYTF. The CDR3 DNA reads TGCGCCAGCAGCCAAACCCGCGGACAGGGGCACTACACCTTC.

The rearrangement joins TRBV5-5 to TRBJ1-1, with D uncertain. V was trimmed by 0 bases and J by 5 bases, leaving 17 bases between them. The germline gives CDR1 SGHKS, CDR2 YYEKEE (reference sequence). The CDR3 is 16 residues long. As DNA, the CDR3 is TGTGCCAGCAGCTTGGAGTACACGGGAACCCGAACTGAAGCTTTCTTT. Its translation: CASSLEYTGTRTEAFF. The whole variable domain, remainder taken from reference TRBV5-5 and TRBJ1-1, is DAGVTQSPTHLIKTRGQQVTLRCSPISGHKSVSWYQQVLGQGPQFIFQYYEKEERGRGNFPDRFSARQFPNYSSELNVNALLLGDSALYLCASSLEYTGTRTEAFFGQGTRLTVV.

This clone was seen only once. This sequence joins TRBV28 and TRBJ1-5, with TRBD1 as a possible D gene (6 bases). Germline V CDR1 and CDR2: MDHEN, SYDVKM. Deletions cut 6 bases from V and 3 bases from J, with 12 bases between. The CDR3 has 14 amino acids. This CDR3 is CASSPDSSNQPQHF. CDR3 nucleotide sequence: TGTGCCAGCAGCCCGGACAGCTCCAATCAGCCCCAGCATTTT.

This chain links TRBV11-2 with TRBJ2-7; D is unresolved. Trimming took off 1 base at V and 6 bases at J, with 10 bases between the two ends. CDR3 length: 13 amino acids. In germline, CDR1 is SGHAT, CDR2 FQNNGV. In DNA form, the CDR3 reads TGTGCCAGCAGCTTAGTTGGAGTGGGCGAGCAGTACTTC. Translated, it gives CASSLVGVGEQYF.

Notes on this clone: One junction end does not reproduce the germline sequence, and a read error may be involved. The genes are TRBV29-1 and TRBJ1-2; D remains ambiguous. This CDR3 has 11 residues. CDR1 and CDR2 (germline): SQVTM, ANQGSEA. CDR3 sequence reads: CSVWVNYGHTF. Written as DNA, the CDR3 is TGCAGCGTTTGGGTTAACTATGGCCACACCTTC.

The V call is TRBV6-1, the J call TRBJ1-3; D is possibly TRBD1 (5 bases). In germline, CDR1 is MNHNS, CDR2 SASEGT. The CDR3 has 17 amino acids. Trimming left V 4 bases short and J 1 base short, with 17 bases between. In nucleotides, the CDR3 is TGTGCCAGCAGTGGACGGCCCGGGGGGGGATCTGGAAACACCATATATTTT. Its translation is CASSGRPGGGSGNTIYF.

This clone showed up just a few times. V is TRBV29-1 and J is TRBJ1-5; no clear D gene. The CDR3 extends over 14 amino acids. The germline CDR1 and CDR2 sequences are SQVTM and ANQGSEA. V dropped 4 bases and J dropped 7 bases, with 17 bases sitting between them. CDR3 coding DNA: TGCAGCGTTGTGCCGCCCGGGATTGGGCAGCCCCAGCATTTT. This encodes CSVVPPGIGQPQHF. Using reference TRBV29-1 and TRBJ1-5 for the parts outside the CDR3, the full variable domain is SAVISQKPSRDICQRGTSLTIQCQVDSQVTMMFWYRQQPGQSLTLIATANQGSEATYESGFVIDKFPISRPNLTFSTLTVSNMSPEDSSIYLCSVVPPGIGQPQHFGDGTRLSIL.

The CDR3 bases are TGTGCCAGCAGCCGGGGCCCATCAGGGGCTGGGGAGACCCAGTACTTC. Residues: CASSRGPSGAGETQYF. V is TRBV7-2 and J is TRBJ2-5; a weak D match, TRBD1 (6 bases). There are 16 residues in the CDR3. The V gene's germline CDR1 is SGHTA and CDR2 FQGNSA. V lost 5 bases and J 5 bases, leaving 21 bases between the germline ends. Using reference TRBV7-2 and TRBJ2-5 for the parts outside the CDR3, the full variable domain is GAGVSQSPSNKVTEKGKDVELRCDPISGHTALYWYRQSLGQGLEFLIYFQGNSAPDKSGLPSDRFSAERTGGSVSTLTIQRTQQEDSAVYLCASSRGPSGAGETQYFGPGTRLLVL.

The gene calls are TRBV19 and TRBJ2-1; TRBD1 aligns across 7 bases. Germline V gives CDR1 LNHDA, CDR2 SQIVND (reference sequence). The CDR3 consists of 15 residues. V was clipped by 7 bases and J by 7 bases; unmatched bases: 13. The CDR3 loop reads CASTRQGSLVNEQFF. The CDR3 nucleotides read TGTGCCAGTACGAGACAGGGAAGTTTAGTAAATGAGCAGTTCTTC. The full variable domain, rest sourced from reference TRBV19 and TRBJ2-1, is DGGITQSPKYLFRKEGQNVTLSCEQNLNHDAMYWYRQDPGQGLRLIYYSQIVNDFQKGDIAEGYSVSREKKESFPLTVTSAQKNPTAFYLCASTRQGSLVNEQFFGPGTRLTVL.

The rearrangement links TRBV7-9 to TRBJ2-1, with TRBD2 matching 10 bases. J gave up 8 bases and V 5 bases, and 6 bases lay outside the gene matches. The CDR3 loop spans 14 amino acids. Germline-derived CDR1 and CDR2 are SEHNR and FQNEAQ (reference sequence). The CDR3 protein is CASSASGSSDEQFF. In DNA form, the CDR3 reads TGTGCCAGCAGCGCTAGCGGGAGCTCGGATGAGCAGTTCTTC.